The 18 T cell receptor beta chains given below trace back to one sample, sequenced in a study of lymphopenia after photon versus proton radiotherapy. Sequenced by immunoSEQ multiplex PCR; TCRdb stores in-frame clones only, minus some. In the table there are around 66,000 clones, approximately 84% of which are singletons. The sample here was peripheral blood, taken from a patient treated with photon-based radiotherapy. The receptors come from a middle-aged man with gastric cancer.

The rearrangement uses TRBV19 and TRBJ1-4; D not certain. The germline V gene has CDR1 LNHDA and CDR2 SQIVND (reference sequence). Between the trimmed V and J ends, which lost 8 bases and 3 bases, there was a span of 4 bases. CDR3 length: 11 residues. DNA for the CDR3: TGTGCCAGTGCCTCTAATGAAAAACTGTTTTTT. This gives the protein CASASNEKLFF.

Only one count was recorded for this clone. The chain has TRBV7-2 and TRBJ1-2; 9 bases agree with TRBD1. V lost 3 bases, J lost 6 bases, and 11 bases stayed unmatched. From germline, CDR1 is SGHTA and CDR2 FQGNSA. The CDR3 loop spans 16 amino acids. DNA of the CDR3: TGTGCCAGCAGCTTCCCCGGGACAGGGTGGAAGGATGGCTACACCTTC. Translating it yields CASSFPGTGWKDGYTF.

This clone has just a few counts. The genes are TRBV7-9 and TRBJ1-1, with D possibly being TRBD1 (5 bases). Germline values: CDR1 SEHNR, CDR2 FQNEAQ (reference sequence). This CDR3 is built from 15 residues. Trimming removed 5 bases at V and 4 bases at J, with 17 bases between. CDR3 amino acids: CASSPKVRVGTEAFF. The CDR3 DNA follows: TGTGCCAGCAGCCCAAAGGTCAGGGTGGGCACTGAAGCTTTCTTT.

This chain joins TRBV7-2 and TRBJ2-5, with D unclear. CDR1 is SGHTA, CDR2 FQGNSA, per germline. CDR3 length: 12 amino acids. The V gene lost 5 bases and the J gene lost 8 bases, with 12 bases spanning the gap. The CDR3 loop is CASSPRRLTQYF. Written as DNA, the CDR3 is TGTGCCAGCAGCCCCCGTCGTTTAACCCAGTACTTC.

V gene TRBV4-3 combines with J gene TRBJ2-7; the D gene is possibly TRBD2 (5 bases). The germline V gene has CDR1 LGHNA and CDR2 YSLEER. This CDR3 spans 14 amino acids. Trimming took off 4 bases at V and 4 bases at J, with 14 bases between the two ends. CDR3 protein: CASSPTVRGYEQYF. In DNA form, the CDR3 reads TGCGCCAGCAGCCCGACTGTACGGGGATACGAGCAGTACTTC.

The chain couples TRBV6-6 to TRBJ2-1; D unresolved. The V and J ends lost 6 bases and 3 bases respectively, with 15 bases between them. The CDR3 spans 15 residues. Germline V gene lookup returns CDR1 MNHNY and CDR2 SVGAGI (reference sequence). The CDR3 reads CASSKPDTVYNEQFF. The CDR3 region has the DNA TGTGCCAGCAGCAAACCCGACACCGTCTACAATGAGCAGTTCTTC.

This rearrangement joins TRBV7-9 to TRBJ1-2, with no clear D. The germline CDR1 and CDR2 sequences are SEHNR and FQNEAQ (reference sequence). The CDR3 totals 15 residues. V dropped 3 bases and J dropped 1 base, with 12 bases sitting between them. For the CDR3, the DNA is TGTGCCAGCAGCTTCTTGGGGAGGGATAACTATGGCTACACCTTC. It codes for CASSFLGRDNYGYTF.

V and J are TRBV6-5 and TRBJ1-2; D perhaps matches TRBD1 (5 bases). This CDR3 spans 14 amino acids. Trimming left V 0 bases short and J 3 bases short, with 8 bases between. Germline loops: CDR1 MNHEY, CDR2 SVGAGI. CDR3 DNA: TGTGCCAGCAGTTACTCTGGGGGAGACTATGGCTACACCTTC. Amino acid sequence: CASSYSGGDYGYTF.

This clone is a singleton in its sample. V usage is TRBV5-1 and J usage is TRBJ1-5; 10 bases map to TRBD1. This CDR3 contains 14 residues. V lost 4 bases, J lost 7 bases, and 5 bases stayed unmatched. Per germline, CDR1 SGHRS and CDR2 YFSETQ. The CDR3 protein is CASSPGTGAQPQHF. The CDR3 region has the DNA TGCGCCAGCAGCCCCGGGACAGGGGCACAGCCCCAGCATTTT.

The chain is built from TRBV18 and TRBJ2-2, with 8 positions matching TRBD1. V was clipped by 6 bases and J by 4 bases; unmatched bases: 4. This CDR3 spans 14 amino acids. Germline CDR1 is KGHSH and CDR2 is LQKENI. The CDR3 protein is CASSLTGVTGELFF. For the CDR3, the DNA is TGTGCCAGCTCCTTGACAGGGGTCACCGGGGAGCTGTTTTTT.

The CDR3 DNA follows: TGTGCCAGCAGCTCCGGGACTAGGTCGAGGGAGCAGTACTTC. Protein product: CASSSGTRSREQYF. The gene calls are TRBV11-1 and TRBJ2-7; TRBD2 matches at 8 bases. There are 14 residues in the CDR3. CDR1 is SGHAT and CDR2 is FQDESV in the germline V gene (reference sequence). Losses at the gene ends were 4 bases for V and 7 bases for J; bases not matched to a gene: 9.

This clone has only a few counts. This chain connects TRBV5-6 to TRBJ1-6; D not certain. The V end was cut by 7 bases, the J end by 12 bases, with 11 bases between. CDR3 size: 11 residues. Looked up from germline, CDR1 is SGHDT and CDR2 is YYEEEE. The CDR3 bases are TGTGCCAGCTCGGAACGGGGACCCCTCCACTTT. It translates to CASSERGPLHF.

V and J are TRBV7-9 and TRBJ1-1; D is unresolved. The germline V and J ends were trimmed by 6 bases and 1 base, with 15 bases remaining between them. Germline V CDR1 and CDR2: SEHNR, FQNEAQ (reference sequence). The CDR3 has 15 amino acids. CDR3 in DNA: TGTGCCAGCAGTCCAGTTTTTGACAAGAACACTGAAGCTTTCTTT. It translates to CASSPVFDKNTEAFF. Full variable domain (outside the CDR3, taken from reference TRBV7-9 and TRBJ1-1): DTGVSQNPRHKITKRGQNVTFRCDPISEHNRLYWYRQTLGQGPEFLTYFQNEAQLEKSRLLSDRFSAERPKGSFSTLEIQRTEQGDSAMYLCASSPVFDKNTEAFFGQGTRLTVV.

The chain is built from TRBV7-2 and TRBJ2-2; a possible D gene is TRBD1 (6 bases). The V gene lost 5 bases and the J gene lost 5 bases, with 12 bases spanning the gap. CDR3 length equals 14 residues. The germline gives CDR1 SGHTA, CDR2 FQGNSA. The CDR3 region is CASSLRTVTGELFF. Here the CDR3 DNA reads TGTGCCAGCAGCCTGAGGACAGTAACCGGGGAGCTGTTTTTT.

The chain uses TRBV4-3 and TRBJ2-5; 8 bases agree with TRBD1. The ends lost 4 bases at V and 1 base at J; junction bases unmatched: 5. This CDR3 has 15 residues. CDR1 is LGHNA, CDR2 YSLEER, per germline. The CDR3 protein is CASSRITGGQETQYF. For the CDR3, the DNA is TGCGCCAGCAGCCGAATCACAGGGGGCCAAGAGACCCAGTACTTC.

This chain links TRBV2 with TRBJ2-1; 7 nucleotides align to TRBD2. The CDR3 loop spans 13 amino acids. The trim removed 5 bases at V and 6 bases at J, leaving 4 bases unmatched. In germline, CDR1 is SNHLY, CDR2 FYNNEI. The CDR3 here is CASSRTRVNEQFF. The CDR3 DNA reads TGTGCCAGCAGTCGGACTAGGGTCAATGAGCAGTTCTTC.

CDR3 amino acids: CASSQGLSDTQYF. The CDR3 region has the DNA TGCGCCAGCAGCCAAGGACTCTCAGATACGCAGTATTTT. The chain combines TRBV4-3 with TRBJ2-3; D call uncertain. Trimming removed 1 base from V and 4 bases from J, with 6 bases in between. The CDR3 has 13 amino acids. Per germline, CDR1 LGHNA and CDR2 YSLEER.

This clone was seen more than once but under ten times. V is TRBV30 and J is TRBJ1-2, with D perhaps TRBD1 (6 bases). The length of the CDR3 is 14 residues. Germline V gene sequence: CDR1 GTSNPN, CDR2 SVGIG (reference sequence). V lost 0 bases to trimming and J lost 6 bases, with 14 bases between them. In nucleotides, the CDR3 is TGTGCCTGGAGTGTATTGGGGGCGAAACATGGCTACACCTTC. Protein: CAWSVLGAKHGYTF.